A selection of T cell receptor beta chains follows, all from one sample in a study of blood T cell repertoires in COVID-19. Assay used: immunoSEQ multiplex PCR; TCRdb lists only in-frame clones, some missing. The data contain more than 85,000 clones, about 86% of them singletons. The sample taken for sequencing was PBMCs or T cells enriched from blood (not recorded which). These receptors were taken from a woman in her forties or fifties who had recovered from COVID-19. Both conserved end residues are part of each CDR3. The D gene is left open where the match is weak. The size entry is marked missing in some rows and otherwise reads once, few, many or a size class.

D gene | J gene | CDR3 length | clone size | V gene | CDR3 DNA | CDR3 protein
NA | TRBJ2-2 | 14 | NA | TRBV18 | TGTGCCAGCGCGATACAGGGGAACACCGGGGAGCTGTTTTTT | CASAIQGNTGELFF
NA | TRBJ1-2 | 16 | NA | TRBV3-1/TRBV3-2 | TGTGCCAGCAGCCAAGAACGGTATAGAGCCCAGGATGGCTACACCTTC | CASSQERYRAQDGYTF
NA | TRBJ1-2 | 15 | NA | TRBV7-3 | TGTGCCAGCACCCCGGGGGGGTGGGCTAACTATGGCTACACCTTC | CASTPGGWANYGYTF
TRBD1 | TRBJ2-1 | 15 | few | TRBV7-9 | TGTGCCAGCAGCAAAGACAGGGTCTTCCTGGGTGAGCAGTTCTTC | CASSKDRVFLGEQFF
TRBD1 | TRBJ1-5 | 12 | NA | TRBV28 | TGTGCCGGTGGACAGGTCAATCAGCCCCAGCATTTT | CAGGQVNQPQHF
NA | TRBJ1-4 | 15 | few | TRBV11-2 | TGTGCCAGCAGCTTAGGACAAGCAACTAATGAAAAACTGTTTTTT | CASSLGQATNEKLFF
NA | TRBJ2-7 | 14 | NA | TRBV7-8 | TGTGCCAGCTTCCCCGAGCGGGTCAGCTACGAGCAGTACTTC | CASFPERVSYEQYF
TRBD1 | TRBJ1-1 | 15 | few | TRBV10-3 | TGTGCCATCAGCGCCGGGACAGGGGTTGGTACTGAAGCTTTCTTT | CAISAGTGVGTEAFF
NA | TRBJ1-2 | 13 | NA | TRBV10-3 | TGTGCCATCAGGGAGGGACTCCCTAATGGCTACACCTTC | CAIREGLPNGYTF
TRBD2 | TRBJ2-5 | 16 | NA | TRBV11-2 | TGTGCCAGCAGCTTAGATCCCCGGGGGGGTTCAGAGACCCAGTACTTC | CASSLDPRGGSETQYF
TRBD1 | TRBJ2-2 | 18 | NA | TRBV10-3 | TGTGCCATCAGGGAACCCGGGACAGGGGGTTCCTTGGGCGGGGAGCTGTTTTTT | CAIREPGTGGSLGGELFF
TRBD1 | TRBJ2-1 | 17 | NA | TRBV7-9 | TGTGCCAGCAGCCCCCTCTCGGACAGGGATGGATACAATGAGCAGTTCTTC | CASSPLSDRDGYNEQFF
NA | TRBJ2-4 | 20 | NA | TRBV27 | TGTGCCAGCAGTTTACACCCCAACACCTTGACAGATCCTACCAAAAACATTCAGTACTTC | CASSLHPNTLTDPTKNIQYF
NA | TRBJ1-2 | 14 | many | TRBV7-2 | TGTGCCAGCAGCTTTTCCGGACAAAACTATGGCTACACCTTC | CASSFSGQNYGYTF
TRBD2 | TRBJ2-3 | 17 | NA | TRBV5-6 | TGTGCCAGCAGCCCGGGGTTACCTAGCGCCCTCGGGGGGACGCAGTATTTT | CASSPGLPSALGGTQYF
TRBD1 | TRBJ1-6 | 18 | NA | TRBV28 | TGTGCCAGCAGCCAAATTCCCCGGACAGGGGGTTTTTATTCACCCCTCCACTTT | CASSQIPRTGGFYSPLHF
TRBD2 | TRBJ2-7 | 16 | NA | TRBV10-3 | TGTGCCATCAGTGGGACTAGCGGGGGGGCCTCCTACGAGCAGTACTTC | CAISGTSGGASYEQYF
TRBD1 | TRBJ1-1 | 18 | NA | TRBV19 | TGTGCCAGTAGTATTATGGGTGTGGTTGGACAGGGCGACACTGAAGCTTTCTTT | CASSIMGVVGQGDTEAFF
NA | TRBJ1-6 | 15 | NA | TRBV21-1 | TGTGCCAGGGGTGAAAGACAAGTCTATAATTCACCCCTCCACTTT | CARGERQVYNSPLHF
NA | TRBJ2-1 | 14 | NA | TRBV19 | TGTGCCAGTAGTATCATGAGCGAGTACAATGAGCAGTTCTTC | CASSIMSEYNEQFF
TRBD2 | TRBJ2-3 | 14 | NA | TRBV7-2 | TGTGCCAGCAGCGCCGGACTAGCCACAGATACGCAGTATTTT | CASSAGLATDTQYF
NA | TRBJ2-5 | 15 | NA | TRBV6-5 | TGTGCCAGCAGCCAACTAGCTCGCAAGAAAGAGACCCAGTACTTC | CASSQLARKKETQYF
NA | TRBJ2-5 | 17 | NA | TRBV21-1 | TGTGCCAGCAGCAAACCCCCTGCGGCCCCCTATCAAGAGACCCAGTACTTC | CASSKPPAAPYQETQYF
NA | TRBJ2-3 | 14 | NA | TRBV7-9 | TGTGCCAGCAGCTTGGGGAGATCCACAGATACGCAGTATTTT | CASSLGRSTDTQYF
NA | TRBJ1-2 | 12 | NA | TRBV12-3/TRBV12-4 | TGTGCCAGCAGTTTAGAAGGGGTAGGCTACACCTTC | CASSLEGVGYTF
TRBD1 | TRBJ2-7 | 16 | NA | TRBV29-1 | TGCAGCGTCGCCGCCTTACAGACAGGGGGGGACTACGAGCAGTACTTC | CSVAALQTGGDYEQYF
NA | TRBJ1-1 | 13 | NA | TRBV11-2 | TGTGCCAGCAGCTCATCCGGCGGGGGGAGAGCTTTCTTT | CASSSSGGGRAFF
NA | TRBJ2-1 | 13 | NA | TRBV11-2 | TGTGCCAGCAGCTTAGTACCGGGGAATGAGCAGTTCTTC | CASSLVPGNEQFF
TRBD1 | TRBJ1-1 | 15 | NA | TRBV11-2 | TGTGCCAGCAGCTTAGGGGCAGGGGGCGCGTATGAAGCTTTCTTT | CASSLGAGGAYEAFF
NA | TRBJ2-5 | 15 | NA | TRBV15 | TGTGCCACCGGTGGGCTAGCCTCACTCCAAGAGACCCAGTACTTC | CATGGLASLQETQYF
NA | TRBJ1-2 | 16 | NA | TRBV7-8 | TGTGCCAGCAGCCAGACATTCACAAATTCTAACTATGGCTACACCTTC | CASSQTFTNSNYGYTF
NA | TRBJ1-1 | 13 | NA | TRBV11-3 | TGTGCCAGCAGCATTGGCCCAAACACTGAAGCTTTCTTT | CASSIGPNTEAFF
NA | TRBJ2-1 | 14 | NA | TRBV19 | TGTGCCAGTAGTGTGGGGGACAAGTACAATGAGCAGTTCTTC | CASSVGDKYNEQFF
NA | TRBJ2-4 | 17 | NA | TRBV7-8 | TGTGCCAGCAGCCCGCCACTAGCACCCTTAGCCAAAAACATTCAGTACTTC | CASSPPLAPLAKNIQYF
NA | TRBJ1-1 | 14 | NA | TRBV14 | TGTGCCAGCAGCCACATAGGGACTAACACTGAAGCTTTCTTT | CASSHIGTNTEAFF
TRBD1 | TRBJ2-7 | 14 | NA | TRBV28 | TGTGCCAGCACCTACGGACAGGGGCGCTACGAGCAGTACTTC | CASTYGQGRYEQYF